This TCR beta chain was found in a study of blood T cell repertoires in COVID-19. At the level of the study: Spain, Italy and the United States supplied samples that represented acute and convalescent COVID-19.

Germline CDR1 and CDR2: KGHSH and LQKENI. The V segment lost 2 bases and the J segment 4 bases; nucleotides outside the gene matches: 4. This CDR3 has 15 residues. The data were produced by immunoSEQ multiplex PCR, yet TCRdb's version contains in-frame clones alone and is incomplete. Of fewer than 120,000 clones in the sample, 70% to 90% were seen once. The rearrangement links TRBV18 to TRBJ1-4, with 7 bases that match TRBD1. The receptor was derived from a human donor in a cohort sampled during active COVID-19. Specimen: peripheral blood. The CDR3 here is CASSPGTEVNEKLFF. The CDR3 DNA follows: TGTGCCAGCTCACCAGGGACAGAAGTTAATGAAAAACTGTTTTTT. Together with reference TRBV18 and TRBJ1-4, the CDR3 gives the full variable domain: NAGVMQNPRHLVRRRGQEARLRCSPMKGHSHVYWYRQLPEEGLKFMVYLQKENIIDESGMPKERFSAEFPKEGPSILRIQQVVRGDSAAYFCASSPGTEVNEKLFFGSGTQLSVL.